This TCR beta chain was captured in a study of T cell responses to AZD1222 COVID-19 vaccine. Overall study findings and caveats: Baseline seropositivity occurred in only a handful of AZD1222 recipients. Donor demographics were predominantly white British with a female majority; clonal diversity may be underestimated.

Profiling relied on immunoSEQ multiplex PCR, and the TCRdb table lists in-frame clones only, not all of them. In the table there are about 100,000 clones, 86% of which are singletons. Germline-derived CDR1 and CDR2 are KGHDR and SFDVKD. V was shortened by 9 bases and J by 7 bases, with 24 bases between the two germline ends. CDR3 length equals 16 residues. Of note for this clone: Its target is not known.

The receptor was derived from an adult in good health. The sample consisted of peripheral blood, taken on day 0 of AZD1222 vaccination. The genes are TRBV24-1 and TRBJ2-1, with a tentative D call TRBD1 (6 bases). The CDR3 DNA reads TGTGCCACCGCCAGTAGGGGGATCCCATATGGTAATGAGCAGTTCTTC. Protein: CATASRGIPYGNEQFF.